Sequencing of this TCR beta chain was carried out in a study of T cell repertoires in cytomegalovirus infection. As for the study in general: The authors used CMV epitopes that were HLA-C-restricted (recently identified) and HLA-B-restricted (well studied). Indications came from public TCR beta signatures; they pointed to CMV infection and to a matching HLA type. Overall study results and limits: Using cumulative public TCR beta family frequency, the authors identified those who carried CMV together with the relevant HLA. In two of eight donors, the top clonotype was HLA-C-restricted CMV-specific.

This clonotype was counted between two and nine times. Its antigen is unknown. This CDR3 region has 14 residues. Trimming pared 5 bases from V and 1 base from J, leaving 8 bases between. Per germline, CDR1 SGHVS and CDR2 FQNEAQ. TCRdb processed the reads anew with MiXCR; each CDR3 protein has one entry. The sample has 40,000 to 60,000 distinct CDR3 sequences; 21% are singletons. The sequencing here drew on CD8+ T cells from cultured PBMCs, taken from culture after CMV antigen stimulation. The J gene is TRBJ2-2, the V gene TRBV7-8; D is unresolved. The receptor was derived from a human donor in good health (CMV status not recorded). Some clones in this sample may be carry-over from other donors' samples. The CDR3 is CASSPSRNTGELFF. Here the CDR3 DNA reads TGTGCCAGCAGCCCAAGTCGGAACACCGGGGAGCTGTTTTTT.